This TCR beta chain came from a study of blood T cell repertoires in COVID-19. As for the study in general: There were acute and convalescent COVID-19 samples, and they came from the United States, Italy and Spain. Sources were T cells, B-cell-depleted T cells, or PBMCs; the material itself was cDNA or gDNA.

The CDR3 extends over 18 amino acids. V shed 3 bases, J shed 5 bases, and the junction held 15 bases outside the gene matches. In germline, CDR1 is SGDLS, CDR2 YYNGEE. Original data processing: Researchers report that nucleated cell counts were estimated from reference gene primer amplification. The protocol was immunoSEQ multiplex PCR, while the TCRdb copy is restricted to in-frame clones and leaves out a portion. Clone size and V and J calls were adopted from that table, with D and trimming inferred from the DNA. The table records roughly 43,000 clones, around 86% of them present only once. Sequenced material: peripheral blood. The sequence was collected from a human donor in a cohort sampled during active COVID-19. The chain has TRBV9 and TRBJ2-5; 11 positions match TRBD2. CDR3 coding DNA: TGTGCCAGCAGCGCCCCCGGGACTAGCGGCCCAGAGGGGGAGACCCAGTACTTC. It is translated as CASSAPGTSGPEGETQYF.